The present entry profiles one T cell receptor (beta chain) with its context. Its antigen is unidentified. The sample comes from a study of CD8 T cell repertoires and HIV-1 epitope variants. Whole-study context: Each of Twenty-five Gag and Nef epitope peptides stimulated a separate culture. Controls were a CMV, EBV and flu pool, Ebola AY9, and no peptide.

Findings of the study overall: Four to six clonotypes recognized Nef KF9, one HW9, none TAALDMSHF.

Sequencing of TCR beta CDR3 used immunoSEQ survey depth. Sequencing was performed with immunoSEQ multiplex PCR; in TCRdb, only in-frame clones are kept and a portion is missing. The repertoire holds about 95,000 clones, with over 70% as singletons. Germline loops: CDR1 SNHLY, CDR2 FYNNEI. The CDR3 loop spans 11 amino acids. The receptor comes from a male donor with HIV. Sequenced sample: uncultured baseline CD8+ T cells from peripheral blood mononuclear cells (PBMCs). The chain is built from TRBV2 and TRBJ2-5; D may correspond to TRBD1 or TRBD2 (6 bases each). The CDR3 sequence: CARGAGETQYF. The CDR3 bases are TGTGCGAGGGGGGCCGGTGAGACCCAGTACTTC.